This T cell receptor beta chain was recorded in a study of shared clonotypes between healthy human individuals. Overall study results and limits: Shared across several donors were 4% to 6% of the naive CD4 clonotypes. Rarefaction analysis demonstrated incomplete sorted-subset sequencing notwithstanding large depth. Clonotypes not shared had lower generation probabilities than those common to all four donors.

Germline CDR1 MDHEN, CDR2 SYDVKM. The junction had 13 bases not matched to a gene; V was cut back by 3 bases and J by 2 bases. This CDR3 is built from 17 residues. A note on this clone: Its antigen is unidentified.

Sequencing was performed with immunoSEQ multiplex PCR; in TCRdb, only in-frame clones are kept and a portion is missing. The sample yields 600,000 to 750,000 clones, 72% seen once. The sequence derives from a woman aged 25-40 years in good health. Input material: memory CD4+ T cells sorted from blood. Subset specified: CD45RA-negative fraction. The V and J genes are TRBV28 and TRBJ2-7, with TRBD1 identical over 7 bases. The CDR3 region is CASSLSFVGTAPYEQYF. The CDR3 DNA follows: TGTGCCAGCAGTTTGAGCTTTGTGGGGACAGCACCCTACGAGCAGTACTTC.